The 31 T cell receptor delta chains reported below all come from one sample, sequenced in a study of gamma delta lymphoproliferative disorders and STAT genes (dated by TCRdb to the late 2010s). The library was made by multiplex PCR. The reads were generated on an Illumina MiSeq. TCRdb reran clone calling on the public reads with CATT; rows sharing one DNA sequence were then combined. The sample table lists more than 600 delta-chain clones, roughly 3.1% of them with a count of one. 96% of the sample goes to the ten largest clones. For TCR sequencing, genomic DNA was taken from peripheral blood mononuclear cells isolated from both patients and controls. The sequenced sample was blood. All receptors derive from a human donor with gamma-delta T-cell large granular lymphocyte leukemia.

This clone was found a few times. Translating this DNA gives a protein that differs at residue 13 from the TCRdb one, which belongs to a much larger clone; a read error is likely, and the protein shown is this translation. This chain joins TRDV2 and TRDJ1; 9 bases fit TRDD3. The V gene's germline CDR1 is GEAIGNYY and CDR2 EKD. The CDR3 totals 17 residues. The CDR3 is CACDTLTGGLNTNKLIF. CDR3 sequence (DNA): TGTGCCTGTGACACTCTTACTGGGGGACTGAACACCAATAAACTCATCTTT.

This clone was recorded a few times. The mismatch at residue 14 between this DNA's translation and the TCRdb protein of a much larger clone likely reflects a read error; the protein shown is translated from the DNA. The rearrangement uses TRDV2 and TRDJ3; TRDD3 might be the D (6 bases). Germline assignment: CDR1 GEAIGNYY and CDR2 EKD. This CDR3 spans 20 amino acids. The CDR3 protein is CACDTSGGHPLSWHTRQMFF. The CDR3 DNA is TGTGCCTGTGACACCTCCGGGGGACACCCTCTCTCCTGGCACACCCGACAGATGTTTTTC.

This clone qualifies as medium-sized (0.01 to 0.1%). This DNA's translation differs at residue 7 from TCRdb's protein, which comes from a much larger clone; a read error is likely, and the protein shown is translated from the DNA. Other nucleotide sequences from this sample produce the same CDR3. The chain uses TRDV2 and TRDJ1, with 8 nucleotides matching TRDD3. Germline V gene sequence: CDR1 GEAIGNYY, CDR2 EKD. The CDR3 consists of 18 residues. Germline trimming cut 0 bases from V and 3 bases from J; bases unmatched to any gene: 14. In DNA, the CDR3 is TGTGCCTGTGACACCGTAGAGCTGGGGGAAAACGGGGCCGATAAACTCATCTTT. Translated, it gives CACDTVELGENGADKLIF.

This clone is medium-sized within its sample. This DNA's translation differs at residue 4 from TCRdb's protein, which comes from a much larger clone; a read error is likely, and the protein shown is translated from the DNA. The CDR3 nucleotides are TGTGCCTGTAACACCGTAGGGCTGGGGGAAAACGGGGCCGATAAACTCATCTTT. It translates to CACNTVGLGENGADKLIF. J is TRDJ1 and V is TRDV2; 8 bases are a match to TRDD3. Germline V gives CDR1 GEAIGNYY, CDR2 EKD. The CDR3 is made up of 18 amino acids.

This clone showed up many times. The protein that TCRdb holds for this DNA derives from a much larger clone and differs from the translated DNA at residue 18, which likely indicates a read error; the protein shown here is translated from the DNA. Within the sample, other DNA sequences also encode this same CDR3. CDR3 nucleotides: TGTGCCTGTGACTCAATACTGGGGGCCCTCCGGCGATCCCCGAACACCGATGAACTCATCTTT. It translates to CACDSILGALRRSPNTDELIF. This chain uses TRDV2 with TRDJ1; 8 positions match TRDD3. The CDR3 is made up of 21 amino acids. Per the germline V gene, CDR1 is GEAIGNYY and CDR2 is EKD.

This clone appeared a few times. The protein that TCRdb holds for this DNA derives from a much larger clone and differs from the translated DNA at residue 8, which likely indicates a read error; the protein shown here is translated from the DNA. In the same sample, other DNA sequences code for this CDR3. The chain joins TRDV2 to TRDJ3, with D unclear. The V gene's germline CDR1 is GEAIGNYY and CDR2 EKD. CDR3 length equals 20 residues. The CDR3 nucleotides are TGCGCCTGTGACACCTCCGGGAGACACCCTCTCTCCTGGGACACCCGACAGATGTTTTTC. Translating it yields CACDTSGRHPLSWDTRQMFF.

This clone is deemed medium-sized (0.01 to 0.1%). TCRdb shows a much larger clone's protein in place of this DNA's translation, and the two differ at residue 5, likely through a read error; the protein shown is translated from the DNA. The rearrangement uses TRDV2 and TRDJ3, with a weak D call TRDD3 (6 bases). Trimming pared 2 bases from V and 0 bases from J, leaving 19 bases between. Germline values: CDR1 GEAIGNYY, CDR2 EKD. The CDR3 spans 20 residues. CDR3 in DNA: TGTGCCTGTGACATCTCCGGGGGACACCCTCTCTCCTGGGACACCCGACAGATGTTTTTC. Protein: CACDISGGHPLSWDTRQMFF.

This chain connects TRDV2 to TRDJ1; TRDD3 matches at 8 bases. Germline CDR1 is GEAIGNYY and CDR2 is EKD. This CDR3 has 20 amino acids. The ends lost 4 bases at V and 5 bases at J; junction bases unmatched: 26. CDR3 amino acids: CACETLPQVGDLSMEDKLIF. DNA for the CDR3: TGTGCCTGTGAAACACTACCCCAGGTGGGGGATTTATCGATGGAGGATAAACTCATCTTT.

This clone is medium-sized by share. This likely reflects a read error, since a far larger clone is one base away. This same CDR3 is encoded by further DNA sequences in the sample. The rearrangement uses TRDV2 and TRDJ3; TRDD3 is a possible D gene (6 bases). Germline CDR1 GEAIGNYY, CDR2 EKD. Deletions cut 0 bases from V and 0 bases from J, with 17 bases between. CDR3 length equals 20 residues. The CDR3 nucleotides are TGTGCCTGTGACACCTCCGGGGGACACCCCCTCTCCTGGGACACCCGACAGATGTTTTTC. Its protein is CACDTSGGHPLSWDTRQMFF.

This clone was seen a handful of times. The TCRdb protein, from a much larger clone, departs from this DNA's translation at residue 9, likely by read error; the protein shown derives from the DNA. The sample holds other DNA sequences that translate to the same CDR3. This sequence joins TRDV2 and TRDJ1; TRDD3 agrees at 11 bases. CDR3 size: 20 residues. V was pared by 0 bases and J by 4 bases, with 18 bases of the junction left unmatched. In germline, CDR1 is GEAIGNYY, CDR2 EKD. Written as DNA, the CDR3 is TGTGCCTGTGACACCGTCCACACGAGGCTGGGGGATACCAGAGGCGATAAACTCATCTTT. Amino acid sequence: CACDTVHTRLGDTRGDKLIF.

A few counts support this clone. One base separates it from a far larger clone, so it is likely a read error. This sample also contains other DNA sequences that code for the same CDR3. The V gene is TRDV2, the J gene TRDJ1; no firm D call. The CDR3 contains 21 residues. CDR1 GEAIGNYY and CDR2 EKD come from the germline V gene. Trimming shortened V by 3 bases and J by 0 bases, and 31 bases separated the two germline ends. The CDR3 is CACDSILGALRRSPNTDKLIF. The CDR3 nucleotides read TGTGCCTGTGACTCAATACTCGGGGCCCTCCGGCGATCCCCGAACACCGATAAACTCATCTTT.

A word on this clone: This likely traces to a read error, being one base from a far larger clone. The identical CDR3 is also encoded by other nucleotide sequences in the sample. In DNA form, the CDR3 reads TGTGCCTGTGACTCAATACTGGGGGCCCTCCGGCGATCACCGAACACCGATAAACTCATCTTT. This encodes CACDSILGALRRSPNTDKLIF. This chain connects TRDV2 to TRDJ1; the match to TRDD3 covers 8 bases. V shed 3 bases, J shed 0 bases, and the junction held 23 bases outside the gene matches. The CDR3 loop spans 21 amino acids. Germline CDR1 reads GEAIGNYY; CDR2 reads EKD.

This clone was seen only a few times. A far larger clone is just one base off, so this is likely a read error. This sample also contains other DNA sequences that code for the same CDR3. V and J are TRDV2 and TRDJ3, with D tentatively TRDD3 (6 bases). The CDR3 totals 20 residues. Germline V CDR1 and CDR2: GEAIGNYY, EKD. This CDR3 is CACDTSGGHPLSWDTRQMFF. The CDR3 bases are TGTGCCTGTGACACCTCCGGGGGACACCCTCTCTCCTGGGACACCAGACAGATGTTTTTC.

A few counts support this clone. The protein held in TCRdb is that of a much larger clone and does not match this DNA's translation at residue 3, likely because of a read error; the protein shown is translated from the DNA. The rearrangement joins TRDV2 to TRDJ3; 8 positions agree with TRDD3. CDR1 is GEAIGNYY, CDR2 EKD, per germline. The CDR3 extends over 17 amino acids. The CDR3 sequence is CAYDSTGGSWDTRQMFF. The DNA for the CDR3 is TGTGCCTATGACAGTACTGGGGGCTCCTGGGACACCCGACAGATGTTTTTC.

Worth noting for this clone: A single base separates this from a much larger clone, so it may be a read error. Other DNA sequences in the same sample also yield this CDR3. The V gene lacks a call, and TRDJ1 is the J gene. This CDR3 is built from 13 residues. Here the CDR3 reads CASLLEYTDKLIF. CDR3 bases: TGTGCCTCCCTTCTGGAGTACACCGATAAACTCATCTTT.

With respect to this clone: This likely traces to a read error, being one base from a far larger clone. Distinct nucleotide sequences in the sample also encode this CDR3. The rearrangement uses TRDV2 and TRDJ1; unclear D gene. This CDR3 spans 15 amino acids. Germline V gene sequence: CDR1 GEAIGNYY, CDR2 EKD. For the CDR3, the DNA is TGTGCCTGCGACACCTTAGGCACTGACACCGATAAACTCATCTTT. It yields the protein CACDTLGTDTDKLIF.

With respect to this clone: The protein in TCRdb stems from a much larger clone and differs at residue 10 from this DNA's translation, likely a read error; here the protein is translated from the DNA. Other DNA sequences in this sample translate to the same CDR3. The CDR3 bases are TGTGCCTGTGACACCTCTGGGGGACACTCTCTCTCCTGGGACACCCGACAGATGTTTTTC. This codes for CACDTSGGHSLSWDTRQMFF. The chain couples TRDV2 to TRDJ3; 8 nucleotides align to TRDD3. Germline V CDR1 and CDR2: GEAIGNYY, EKD. The CDR3 runs to 20 residues. J was trimmed by 0 bases and V by 0 bases; bases with no gene match: 9.

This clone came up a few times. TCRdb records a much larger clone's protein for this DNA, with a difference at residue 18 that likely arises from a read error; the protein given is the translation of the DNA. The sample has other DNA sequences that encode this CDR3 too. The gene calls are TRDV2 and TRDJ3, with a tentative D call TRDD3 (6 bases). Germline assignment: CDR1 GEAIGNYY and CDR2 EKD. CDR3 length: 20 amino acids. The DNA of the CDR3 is TGTGCCTGTGACACCTCCGGGGGACACCCTCTCTCCTGGGACACCCGACAGATTTTTTTC. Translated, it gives CACDTSGGHPLSWDTRQIFF.

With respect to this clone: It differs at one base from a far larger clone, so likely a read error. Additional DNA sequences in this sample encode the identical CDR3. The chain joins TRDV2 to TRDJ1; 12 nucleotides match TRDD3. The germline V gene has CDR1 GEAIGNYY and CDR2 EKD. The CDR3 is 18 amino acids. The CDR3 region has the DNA TGTGCCTGTGACACCGTCGGGCTGGGGGATACGATCACCGATAAACTCATCTTC. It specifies CACDTVGLGDTITDKLIF.

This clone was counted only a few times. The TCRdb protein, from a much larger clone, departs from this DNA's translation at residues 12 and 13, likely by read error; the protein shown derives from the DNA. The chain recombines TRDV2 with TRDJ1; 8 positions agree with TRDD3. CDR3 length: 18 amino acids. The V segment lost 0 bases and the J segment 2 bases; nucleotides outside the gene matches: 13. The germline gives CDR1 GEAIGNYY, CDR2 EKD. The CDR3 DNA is TGTGCCTGTGACACCGTAGGGCTGGGGGAAAACAGGACCGATAAACTCATCTTT. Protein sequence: CACDTVGLGENRTDKLIF.

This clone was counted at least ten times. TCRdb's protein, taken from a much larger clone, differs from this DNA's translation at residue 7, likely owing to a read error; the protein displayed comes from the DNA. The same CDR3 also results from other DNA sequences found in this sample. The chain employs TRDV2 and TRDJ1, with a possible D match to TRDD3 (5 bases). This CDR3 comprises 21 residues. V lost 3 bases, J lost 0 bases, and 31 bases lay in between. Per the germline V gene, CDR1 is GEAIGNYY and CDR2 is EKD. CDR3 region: CACDSIPGALRRSPNTDKLIF. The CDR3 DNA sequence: TGTGCCTGTGACTCAATACCGGGGGCCCTCCGGCGATCCCCGAACACCGATAAACTCATCTTT.

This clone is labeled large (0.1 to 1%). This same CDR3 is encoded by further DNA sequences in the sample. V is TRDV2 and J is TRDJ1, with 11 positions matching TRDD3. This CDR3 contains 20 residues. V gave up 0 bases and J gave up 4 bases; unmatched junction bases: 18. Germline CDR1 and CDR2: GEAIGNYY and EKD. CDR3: CACDTVHTGLGDTRGDKLIF. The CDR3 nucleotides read TGTGCCTGTGACACCGTCCACACGGGGCTGGGGGATACCAGAGGCGATAAACTCATCTTT.

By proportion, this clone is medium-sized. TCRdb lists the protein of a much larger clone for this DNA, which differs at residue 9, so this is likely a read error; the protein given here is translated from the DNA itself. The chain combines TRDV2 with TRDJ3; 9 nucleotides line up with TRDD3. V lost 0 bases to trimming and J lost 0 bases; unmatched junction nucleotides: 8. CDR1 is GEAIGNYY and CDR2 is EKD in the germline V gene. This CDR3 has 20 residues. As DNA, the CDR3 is TGTGCCTGTGACACCTCCGGGGGATACCCTCTCTCCTGGGACACCCGACAGATGTTTTTC. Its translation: CACDTSGGYPLSWDTRQMFF.

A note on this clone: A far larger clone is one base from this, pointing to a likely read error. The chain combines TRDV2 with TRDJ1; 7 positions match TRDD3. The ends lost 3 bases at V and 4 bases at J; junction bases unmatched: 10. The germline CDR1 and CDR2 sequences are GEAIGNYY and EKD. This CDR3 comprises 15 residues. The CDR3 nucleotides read TGTGCCTGTGACTTCGTGGGGATAAACATCGATAAACTCATCTTT. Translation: CACDFVGINIDKLIF.

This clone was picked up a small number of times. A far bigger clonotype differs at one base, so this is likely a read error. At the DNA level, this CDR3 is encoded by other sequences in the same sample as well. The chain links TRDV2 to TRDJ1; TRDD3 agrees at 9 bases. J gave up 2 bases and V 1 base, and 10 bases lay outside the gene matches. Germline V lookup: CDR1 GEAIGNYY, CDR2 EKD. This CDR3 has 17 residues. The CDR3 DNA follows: TGTGCCTGTGACACTCTTACTGGGGGACTGAATACCGATAAACTCATCTTT. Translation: CACDTLTGGLNTDKLIF.

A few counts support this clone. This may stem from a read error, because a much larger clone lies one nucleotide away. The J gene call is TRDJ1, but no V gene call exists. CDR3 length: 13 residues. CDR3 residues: CASPLEYTDKLIF. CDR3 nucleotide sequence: TGTGCCTCCCCCCTGGAGTACACCGATAAACTCATCTTT.

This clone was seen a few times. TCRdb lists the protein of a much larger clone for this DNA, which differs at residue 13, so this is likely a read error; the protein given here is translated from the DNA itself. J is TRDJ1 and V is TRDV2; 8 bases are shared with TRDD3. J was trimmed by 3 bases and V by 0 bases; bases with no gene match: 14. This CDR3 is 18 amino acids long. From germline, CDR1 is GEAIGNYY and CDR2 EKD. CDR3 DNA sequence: TGTGCCTGTGACACCGTAGGGCTGGGGGAAAACGGGCCCGATAAACTCATCTTT. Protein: CACDTVGLGENGPDKLIF.

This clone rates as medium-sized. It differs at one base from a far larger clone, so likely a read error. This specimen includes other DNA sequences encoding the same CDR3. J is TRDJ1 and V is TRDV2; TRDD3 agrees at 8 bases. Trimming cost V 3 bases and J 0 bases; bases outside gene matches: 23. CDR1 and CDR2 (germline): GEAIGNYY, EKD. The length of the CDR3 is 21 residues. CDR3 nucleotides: TGTGCCTGTGACTCAATACTGGGGGCTCTCCGGCGATCCCCGAACACCGATAAACTCATCTTT. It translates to CACDSILGALRRSPNTDKLIF.

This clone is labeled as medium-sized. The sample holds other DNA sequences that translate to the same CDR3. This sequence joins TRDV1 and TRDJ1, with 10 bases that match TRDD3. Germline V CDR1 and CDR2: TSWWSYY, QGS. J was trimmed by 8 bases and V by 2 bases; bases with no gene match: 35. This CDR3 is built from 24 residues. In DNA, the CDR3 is TGTGCTCTTGGGGAAGGCCCCCGTTTGGCAAAACTGGGGGATGCTTTTCCATCCGTACCCAAACTCATCTTT. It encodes CALGEGPRLAKLGDAFPSVPKLIF.

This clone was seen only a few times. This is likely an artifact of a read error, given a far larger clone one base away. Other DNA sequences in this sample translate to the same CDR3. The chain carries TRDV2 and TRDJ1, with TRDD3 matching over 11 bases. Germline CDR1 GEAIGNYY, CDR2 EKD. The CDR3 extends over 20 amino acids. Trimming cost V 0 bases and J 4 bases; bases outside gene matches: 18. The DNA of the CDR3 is TGTGCCTGTGACACCGTCCACACGGGGCTGGGGGATACCAGGGGCGATAAACTCATCTTT. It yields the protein CACDTVHTGLGDTRGDKLIF.

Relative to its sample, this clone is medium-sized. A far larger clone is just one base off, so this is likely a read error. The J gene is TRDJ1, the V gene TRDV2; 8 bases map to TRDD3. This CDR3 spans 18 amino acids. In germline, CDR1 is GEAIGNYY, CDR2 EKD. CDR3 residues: CACGTVGLGENGADKLIF. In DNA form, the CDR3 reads TGTGCCTGTGGCACCGTAGGGCTGGGGGAAAACGGGGCCGATAAACTCATCTTT.